Following are 23 T cell receptor beta chains from one sample sequenced in a study of T cell repertoires in cytomegalovirus infection. These receptors lack a known antigen. One entry per CDR3 protein results from TCRdb running MiXCR on the reads. Of about 110,000 distinct CDR3 sequences in the sample, around 30% are singletons; the top ten hold roughly 40%. Sequenced here: CD8+ T cells from cultured PBMCs, sampled from culture after CMV antigen stimulation. Source of these receptors: a human donor in good health (CMV status not recorded). Some clones in this sample may be carry-over from other donors' samples.

The chain links TRBV4-1 to TRBJ1-1; 7 bases fit TRBD1. The CDR3 is 17 residues long. Germline assignment: CDR1 MGHRA and CDR2 YSYEKL. V shed 1 base, J shed 3 bases, and the junction held 11 bases outside the gene matches. In DNA form, the CDR3 reads TGCGCCAGCAGCCAAGTTGGTAGGGGGCCTCGTGACACTGAAGCTTTCTTT. As protein: CASSQVGRGPRDTEAFF.

The chain employs TRBV19 and TRBJ1-4, with D maybe TRBD1 (5 bases). V gave up 5 bases and J gave up 8 bases, with 12 bases separating them. CDR1 and CDR2 from the germline V gene are LNHDA and SQIVND (reference sequence). The CDR3 loop spans 13 amino acids. Written as DNA, the CDR3 is TGTGCCAGTAGTGCGGACATCCCCGAAAAACTGTTTTTT. This sequence encodes CASSADIPEKLFF.

The genes are TRBV7-3 and TRBJ2-1; D not resolved. Per the germline V gene, CDR1 is SGHTA and CDR2 is FQGTGA. Between the trimmed V and J ends, which lost 5 bases and 7 bases, there was a span of 6 bases. CDR3 size: 11 residues. The CDR3 loop reads CASSPPNEQFF. Written as DNA, the CDR3 is TGTGCCAGCAGCCCACCTAATGAGCAGTTCTTC.

In this sample, this clonotype turned up a few times. The V gene is TRBV27, the J gene TRBJ1-5; D gene ambiguous. CDR1 and CDR2 (germline): MNHEY, SMNVEV (reference sequence). V lost 3 bases and J lost 4, with 7 bases in between. The CDR3 is 13 amino acids. CDR3 amino acids: CASSFHHNQPQHF. The CDR3 DNA is TGTGCCAGCAGTTTCCACCATAATCAGCCCCAGCATTTT.

This clonotype was counted ten times or more. The chain has TRBV7-2 and TRBJ2-1, with 14 bases identical to TRBD2. The V and J ends lost 3 bases and 4 bases, in that order; junction bases with no gene match: 2. The germline V gene has CDR1 SGHTA and CDR2 FQGNSA. This CDR3 spans 16 amino acids. In DNA, the CDR3 is TGTGCCAGCAGCTTTGGGACTAGCGGGGGATACAATGAGCAGTTCTTC. It encodes CASSFGTSGGYNEQFF.

This clonotype occurred many times. The J gene is TRBJ2-1, the V gene TRBV12-3 or TRBV12-4; 11 bases line up with TRBD1. V was clipped by 5 bases and J by 4 bases; unmatched bases: 7. The CDR3 length is 16 residues. CDR3 amino acids: CASSPPGQGDYNEQFF. The CDR3 region has the DNA TGTGCCAGCAGTCCCCCGGGACAGGGGGATTACAATGAGCAGTTCTTC.

This clonotype has a handful of counts. The CDR3 coding sequence is TGCGCCAGCAGCCAAGGCCAGGGGGCTGGTCAGCCCCAGCATTTT. The encoded protein is CASSQGQGAGQPQHF. The V call is TRBV4-1, the J call TRBJ1-5; 8 bases fit TRBD1. This CDR3 spans 15 amino acids. Germline CDR1 reads MGHRA; CDR2 reads YSYEKL. With V trimmed by 1 base and J by 6 bases, 5 bases remained unmatched.

The rearrangement uses TRBV11-2 and TRBJ2-7; D may be TRBD1 (6 bases). Germline V gene lookup returns CDR1 SGHAT and CDR2 FQNNGV. This CDR3 is 14 amino acids long. V was trimmed by 0 bases and J by 2 bases, leaving 8 bases between them. CDR3 residues: CASSLDTGTYEQYF. CDR3 DNA: TGTGCCAGCAGCTTAGATACAGGGACCTACGAGCAGTACTTC.

The gene calls are TRBV13 and TRBJ2-2, with 7 bases aligning to TRBD1. The germline V gene encodes CDR1 PRHDT and CDR2 FYEKMQ (reference sequence). The CDR3 has 16 amino acids. V lost 5 bases, J lost 7 bases, and 13 bases stayed unmatched. The CDR3 region has the DNA TGTGCCAGCAGCCCAAAAGGGACAGCTGGATTCGGGGAGCTGTTTTTT. It is translated as CASSPKGTAGFGELFF.

The chain has TRBV7-6 and TRBJ2-1; a weak D match, TRBD2 (7 bases). Trimming shortened V by 5 bases and J by 5 bases, and 13 bases separated the two germline ends. Germline loops: CDR1 SGHVS, CDR2 FNYEAQ. The CDR3 contains 14 residues. The DNA for the CDR3 is TGTGCCAGCAGCGGGGGGGGGGGCCACAATGAGCAGTTCTTC. It is translated as CASSGGGGHNEQFF.

The V and J genes are TRBV3-1 and TRBJ2-7; D is perhaps TRBD1 (5 bases). CDR3 length equals 13 residues. Germline V gene sequence: CDR1 LGHDT, CDR2 YNNKEL (reference sequence). V was pared by 4 bases and J by 3 bases, with 10 bases between. The CDR3 nucleotides read TGTGCCAGCAGCCCGACAGACTTCTACGAGCAGTACTTC. This encodes CASSPTDFYEQYF.

This chain uses TRBV12-3 or TRBV12-4 with TRBJ2-2; no clear D gene. Trimming pared 6 bases from V and 7 bases from J, leaving 18 bases between. This CDR3 comprises 15 residues. CDR3 sequence: CASSPWTSEGGELFF. The DNA for the CDR3 is TGTGCCAGCAGCCCTTGGACCAGTGAAGGCGGGGAGCTGTTTTTT.

Ten or more counts support this clonotype. The chain employs TRBV11-2 and TRBJ2-3; TRBD1 aligns across 8 bases. Trimming removed 1 base from V and 5 bases from J; junction bases left unmatched: 8. The CDR3 has 16 amino acids. Germline CDR1 SGHAT, CDR2 FQNNGV. The CDR3 here is CASSLVPGGSGDTQYF. The CDR3 DNA reads as TGTGCCAGCAGCTTAGTCCCAGGGGGCTCTGGAGATACGCAGTATTTT.

The V call is TRBV4-1, the J call TRBJ2-7; 7 nucleotides match TRBD2. Germline CDR1 reads MGHRA; CDR2 reads YSYEKL. The trim removed 0 bases at V and 4 bases at J, leaving 3 bases unmatched. The CDR3 contains 14 residues. The CDR3 DNA follows: TGCGCCAGCAGCCAAGACCGACTAGCATACGAGCAGTACTTC. This gives the protein CASSQDRLAYEQYF.

This clonotype was observed at least ten times. The genes are TRBV7-2 and TRBJ1-5, with unresolved D. Germline V gives CDR1 SGHTA, CDR2 FQGNSA. Deletions cut 3 bases from V and 1 base from J, with 4 bases between. This CDR3 has 13 residues. Here the CDR3 DNA reads TGTGCCAGCAGCTTTGGCAGCAATCAGCCCCAGCATTTT. This gives the protein CASSFGSNQPQHF.

This clonotype was picked up a small number of times. The rearrangement links TRBV19 to TRBJ1-3, with no clear D. The CDR3 contains 18 residues. Looked up from germline, CDR1 is LNHDA and CDR2 is SQIVND (reference sequence). Trimming stripped 3 bases from V and 0 bases from J, with 18 bases between. The CDR3 here is CASSILSSWYSSGNTIYF. The CDR3 nucleotides are TGTGCCAGTAGTATCCTCTCGTCCTGGTATTCCTCTGGAAACACCATATATTTT.

This clonotype was seen a handful of times. The chain is built from TRBV27 and TRBJ2-6; tentative D call: TRBD2 (6 bases). CDR1 MNHEY and CDR2 SMNVEV come from the germline V gene (reference sequence). Trimming removed 5 bases from V and 3 bases from J, with 8 bases in between. CDR3 length: 14 residues. The CDR3 reads CASSPGDGANVLTF. CDR3 nucleotide sequence: TGTGCCAGCAGTCCGGGGGATGGGGCCAACGTCCTGACTTTC.

For the CDR3, the DNA is TGTGCCAGCCAGCCGTCTTATAGGGGCATGAACTATGGCTACACCTTC. Amino acids: CASQPSYRGMNYGYTF. The gene calls are TRBV28 and TRBJ1-2; a possible D gene is TRBD1 (5 bases). V lost 8 bases to trimming and J lost 2 bases, with 21 bases between them. Germline CDR1 is MDHEN and CDR2 is SYDVKM. This CDR3 spans 16 amino acids.

The V call is TRBV7-6, the J call TRBJ2-5, with D unresolved. Trimming cost V 5 bases and J 5 bases, with 15 bases left between them. Germline V gene sequence: CDR1 SGHVS, CDR2 FNYEAQ. This CDR3 has 14 residues. Here the CDR3 DNA reads TGTGCCAGCAGCCTCCTAGGCCCTCAGGAGACCCAGTACTTC. Its translation: CASSLLGPQETQYF.

This clonotype was counted ten times or more. The V call is TRBV7-8, the J call TRBJ1-1; 8 bases match TRBD1. The CDR3 is 15 amino acids. From germline, CDR1 is SGHVS and CDR2 FQNEAQ. V lost 1 base, J lost 5 bases, and 6 bases stayed unmatched. CDR3 in DNA: TGTGCCAGCAGCTTAGGCTACAGGGGGGGGACTGAAGCTTTCTTT. It translates to CASSLGYRGGTEAFF.

This clonotype occurred many times. CDR3 protein: CASSLRQGWRVRSGTGELFF. In DNA, the CDR3 is TGTGCCAGCAGCTTACGACAGGGGTGGCGTGTGAGGAGCGGGACCGGGGAGCTGTTTTTT. The chain is built from TRBV7-2 and TRBJ2-2, with 8 bases lining up with TRBD1. This CDR3 has 20 residues. Germline CDR1 and CDR2: SGHTA and FQGNSA. The V and J ends lost 2 bases and 5 bases, in that order; junction bases with no gene match: 19.

The V call is TRBV2, the J call TRBJ2-3, with D perhaps TRBD2 (5 bases). CDR3 length: 16 amino acids. Germline CDR1 SNHLY, CDR2 FYNNEI. Trimming took 6 bases from V and 4 from J, leaving 20 bases between them. DNA for the CDR3: TGTGCCAGCAGGGAGGCCCAGACAAGAACCGCAGATACGCAGTATTTT. This encodes CASREAQTRTADTQYF.

In this sample, this clonotype turned up many times. The rearrangement joins TRBV6-6 to TRBJ1-5, with 7 bases identical to TRBD1. Germline loops: CDR1 MNHNY, CDR2 SVGAGI (reference sequence). This CDR3 is 12 amino acids long. Unmatched junction bases numbered 10, after V lost 5 bases and J lost 15 bases. CDR3 residues: CASSPLDRLLHF. The CDR3 DNA reads TGTGCCAGCAGTCCTCTGGACAGGCTTTTGCATTTT.